One and the same sample provided the 10 T cell receptor beta chains below, sequenced in a study of OX40 agonist ivuxolimab in advanced cancers. Profiled with immunoSEQ multiplex PCR; TCRdb holds only in-frame clones, not every one. The table has some 150,000 clones, about 93% seen once; the top ten hold roughly 1%. This specimen consisted of CD4+ or CD8+ T cells sorted from blood, obtained in a trial of the OX40 agonist ivuxolimab. Receptors originate from an adult with an advanced solid tumor such as melanoma, head and neck, liver or kidney cancer.

The chain employs TRBV10-1 and TRBJ1-5, with TRBD1 identical over 9 bases. The junction had 14 bases not matched to a gene; V was cut back by 9 bases and J by 2 bases. Germline values: CDR1 WNHNN, CDR2 SYGVQD (reference sequence). The CDR3 is 17 amino acids. The DNA for the CDR3 is TGCGCCAGGAGAGCGGGACAGGGCCTCTCGGGCAATCAGCCCCAGCATTTT. Encoded protein: CARRAGQGLSGNQPQHF.

This chain connects TRBV10-3 to TRBJ2-5, with TRBD1 as a possible D gene (5 bases). The J call may not be correct, given that the DNA end is closer to TRBJ2-7. The germline CDR1 and CDR2 sequences are ENHRY and SYGVKD. The CDR3 is made up of 17 amino acids. CDR3 loop: CAISESKGQGRSYEQYF. The CDR3 nucleotides are TGTGCCATCAGTGAGTCGAAGGGGCAGGGCCGTTCCTACGAGCAGTACTTC.

J is TRBJ2-3 and V is TRBV9; D not resolved. From germline, CDR1 is SGDLS and CDR2 YYNGEE. The CDR3 spans 15 residues. V lost 0 bases and J lost 0, with 8 bases in between. CDR3 coding DNA: TGTGCCAGCAGCGTAGTAGATCGTAGCACAGATACGCAGTATTTT. This encodes CASSVVDRSTDTQYF.

This clone showed up just once. The chain joins TRBV28 to TRBJ2-7; no definite D call. CDR3 size: 15 residues. Germline CDR1 and CDR2: MDHEN and SYDVKM. V was pared by 4 bases and J by 3 bases, with 16 bases between. The CDR3 region is CASSSSGGAVYEQYF. The CDR3 DNA reads TGTGCCAGCAGTTCCTCAGGTGGAGCTGTCTACGAGCAGTACTTC.

The chain has TRBV2 and TRBJ2-1; no clear D gene. With 8 bases removed from V and 10 bases from J, the gap between germline ends came to 15 bases. This CDR3 has 12 residues. Germline V gives CDR1 SNHLY, CDR2 FYNNEI. CDR3 bases: TGTGCCAGCTGGGTTGTGTCCAGAGAGCAGTTCTTC. This translates into CASWVVSREQFF.

The chain is built from TRBV10-3 and TRBJ1-5; 7 nucleotides line up with TRBD1. The trim removed 10 bases at V and 0 bases at J, leaving 9 bases unmatched. The CDR3 sequence is 15 residues long. The germline gives CDR1 ENHRY, CDR2 SYGVKD. The CDR3: CATMRQGDSNQPQHF. The CDR3 DNA is TGTGCCACCATGCGGCAGGGGGATAGCAATCAGCCCCAGCATTTT.

The CDR3 sequence is CAWSVLKNTGELFF. As DNA, the CDR3 is TGTGCCTGGAGTGTACTAAAGAACACCGGGGAGCTGTTTTTT. This chain connects TRBV30 to TRBJ2-2; unclear D gene. V lost 0 bases and J 1 base, leaving 6 bases between the germline ends. From germline, CDR1 is GTSNPN and CDR2 SVGIG (reference sequence). The CDR3 is made up of 14 amino acids.

V and J are TRBV1 and TRBJ2-3; the table's D call of TRBD2 was not tested on the DNA. TRBV1 is noted as a pseudogene. This CDR3 comprises 16 residues. The CDR3 DNA follows: TGCACCAGCAGCCAAGTGTCTTCGCGGGAGCCCGCGGCGCAGTATTTT. Its protein product is CTSSQVSSREPAAQYF.

J is TRBJ1-3 and V is TRBV7-2; a weak D match, TRBD1 (5 bases). V lost 5 bases and J 1 base, leaving 15 bases between the germline ends. This CDR3 region has 16 residues. The germline V gene encodes CDR1 SGHTA and CDR2 FQGNSA. The CDR3 sequence is CASSLTQQASGNTIYF. The CDR3 DNA sequence: TGTGCCAGCAGCCTCACGCAACAGGCGTCTGGAAACACCATATATTTT.

This rearrangement joins TRBV7-2 to TRBJ2-4, with D unclear. CDR1 is SGHTA and CDR2 is FQGNSA in the germline V gene. CDR3 length: 16 amino acids. The V end was cut by 3 bases, the J end by 1 base, with 13 bases between. The CDR3 region is CASSFISVQAKNIQYF. The CDR3, as DNA: TGTGCCAGCAGCTTCATCAGCGTGCAGGCCAAAAACATTCAGTACTTC. The full variable domain, with the rest looked up from reference TRBV7-2 and TRBJ2-4, is GAGVSQSPSNKVTEKGKDVELRCDPISGHTALYWYRQSLGQGLEFLIYFQGNSAPDKSGLPSDRFSAERTGGSVSTLTIQRTQQEDSAVYLCASSFISVQAKNIQYFGAGTRLSVL.